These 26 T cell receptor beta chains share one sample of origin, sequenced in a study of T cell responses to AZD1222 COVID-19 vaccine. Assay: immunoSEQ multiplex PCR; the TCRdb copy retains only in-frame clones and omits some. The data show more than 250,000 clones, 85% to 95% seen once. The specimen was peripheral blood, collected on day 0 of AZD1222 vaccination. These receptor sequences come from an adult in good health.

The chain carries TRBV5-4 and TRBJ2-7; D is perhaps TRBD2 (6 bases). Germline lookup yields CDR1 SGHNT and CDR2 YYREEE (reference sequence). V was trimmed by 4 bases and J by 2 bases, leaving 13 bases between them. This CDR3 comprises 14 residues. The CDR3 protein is CASSQRDFAYEQYF. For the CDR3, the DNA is TGTGCCAGCAGCCAACGGGACTTCGCCTACGAGCAGTACTTC. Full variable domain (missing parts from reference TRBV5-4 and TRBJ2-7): ETGVTQSPTHLIKTRGQQVTLRCSSQSGHNTVSWYQQALGQGPQFIFQYYREEENGRGNFPPRFSGLQFPNYSSELNVNALELDDSALYLCASSQRDFAYEQYFGPGTRLTVT.

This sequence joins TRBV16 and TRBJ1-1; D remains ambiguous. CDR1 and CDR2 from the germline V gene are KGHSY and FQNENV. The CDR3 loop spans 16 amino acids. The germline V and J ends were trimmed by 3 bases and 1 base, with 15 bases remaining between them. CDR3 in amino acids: CASSQGESGQNTEAFF. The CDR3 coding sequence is TGTGCCAGCAGCCAGGGCGAATCTGGGCAGAACACTGAAGCTTTCTTT.

The CDR3 spells CASSDVSSVGRFVYEQYF. The DNA of the CDR3 is TGTGCCAGCAGTGATGTCTCGAGCGTCGGGAGATTTGTCTACGAGCAGTACTTC. The rearrangement uses TRBV2 and TRBJ2-7, with D tentatively TRBD2 (6 bases). The CDR3 extends over 18 amino acids. Germline CDR1 and CDR2: SNHLY and FYNNEI. V lost 3 bases and J 3 bases, leaving 24 bases between the germline ends.

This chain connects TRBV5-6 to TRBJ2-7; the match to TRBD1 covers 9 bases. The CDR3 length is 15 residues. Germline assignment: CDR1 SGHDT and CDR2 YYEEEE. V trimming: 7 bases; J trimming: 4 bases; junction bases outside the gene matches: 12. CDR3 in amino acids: CASPGRDREGYEQYF. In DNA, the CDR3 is TGTGCCAGCCCGGGGAGGGACAGGGAGGGTTACGAGCAGTACTTC.

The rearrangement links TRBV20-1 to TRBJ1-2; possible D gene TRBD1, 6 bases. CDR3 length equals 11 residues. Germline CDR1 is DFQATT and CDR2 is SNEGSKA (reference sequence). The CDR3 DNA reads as TGCATCCATTCGAGGGGGAGAGGCTACACCTTC. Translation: CIHSRGRGYTF.

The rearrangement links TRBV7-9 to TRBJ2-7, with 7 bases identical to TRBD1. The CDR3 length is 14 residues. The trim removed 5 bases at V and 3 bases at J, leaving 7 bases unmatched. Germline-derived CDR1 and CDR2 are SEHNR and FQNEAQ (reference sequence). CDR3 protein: CASSPSGTDYEQYF. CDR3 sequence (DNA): TGTGCCAGCAGCCCCTCCGGGACAGACTACGAGCAGTACTTC.

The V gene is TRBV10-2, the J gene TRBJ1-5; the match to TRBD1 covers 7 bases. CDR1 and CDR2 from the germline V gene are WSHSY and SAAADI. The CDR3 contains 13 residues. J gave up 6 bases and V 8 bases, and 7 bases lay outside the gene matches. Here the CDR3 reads CASGTERTQPQHF. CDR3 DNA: TGCGCCAGCGGGACAGAGAGGACTCAGCCCCAGCATTTT.

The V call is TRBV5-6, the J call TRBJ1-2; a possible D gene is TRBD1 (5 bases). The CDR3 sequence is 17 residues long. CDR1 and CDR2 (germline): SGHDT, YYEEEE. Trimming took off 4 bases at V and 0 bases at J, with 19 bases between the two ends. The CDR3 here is CASSPGRKRWANYGYTF. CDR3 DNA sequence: TGTGCCAGCAGCCCAGGGCGGAAAAGATGGGCTAACTATGGCTACACCTTC.

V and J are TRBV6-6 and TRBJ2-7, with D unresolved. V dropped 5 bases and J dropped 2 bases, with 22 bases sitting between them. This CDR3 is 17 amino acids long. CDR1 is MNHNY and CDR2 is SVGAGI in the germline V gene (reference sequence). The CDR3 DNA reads TGTGCCAGCAGTCATTCCCCATTTGGTTTTGGGACCTACGAGCAGTACTTC. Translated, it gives CASSHSPFGFGTYEQYF.

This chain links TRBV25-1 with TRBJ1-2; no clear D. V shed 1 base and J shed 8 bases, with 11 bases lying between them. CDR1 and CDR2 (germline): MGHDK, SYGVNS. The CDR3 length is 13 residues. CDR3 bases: TGTGCCAGCAGTGAATTCGGAGGTGGAGGCTACACCTTC. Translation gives CASSEFGGGGYTF.

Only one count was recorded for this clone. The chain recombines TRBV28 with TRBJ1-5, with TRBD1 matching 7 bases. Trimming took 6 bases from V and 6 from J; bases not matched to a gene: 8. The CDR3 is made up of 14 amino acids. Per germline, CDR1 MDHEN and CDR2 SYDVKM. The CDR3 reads CASSNDRAIQPQHF. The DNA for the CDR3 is TGTGCCAGCAGCAACGACAGGGCCATTCAGCCCCAGCATTTT.

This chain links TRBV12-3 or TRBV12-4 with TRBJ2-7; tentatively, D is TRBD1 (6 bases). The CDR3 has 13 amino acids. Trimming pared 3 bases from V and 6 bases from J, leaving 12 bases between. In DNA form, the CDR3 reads TGTGCCAGCAGTTTCAACAGGGAAAGCGAGCAGTACTTC. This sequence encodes CASSFNRESEQYF.

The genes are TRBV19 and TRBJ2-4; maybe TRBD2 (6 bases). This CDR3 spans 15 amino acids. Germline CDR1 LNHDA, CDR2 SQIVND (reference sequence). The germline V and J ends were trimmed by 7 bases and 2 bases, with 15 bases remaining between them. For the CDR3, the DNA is TGTGCCAGTACCGCGGGGTGGGGTTCCAAAAACATTCAGTACTTC. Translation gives CASTAGWGSKNIQYF.

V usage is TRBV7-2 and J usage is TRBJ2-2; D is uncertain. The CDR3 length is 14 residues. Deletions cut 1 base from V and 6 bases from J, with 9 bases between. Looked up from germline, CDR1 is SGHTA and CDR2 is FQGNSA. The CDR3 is CASSLGAGSGELFF. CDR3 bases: TGTGCCAGCAGCTTAGGGGCCGGGTCCGGGGAGCTGTTTTTT.

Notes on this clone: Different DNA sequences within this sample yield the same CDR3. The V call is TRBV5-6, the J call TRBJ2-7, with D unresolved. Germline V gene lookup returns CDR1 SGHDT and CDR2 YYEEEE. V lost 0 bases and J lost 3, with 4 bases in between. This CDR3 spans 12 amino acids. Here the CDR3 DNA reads TGTGCCAGCAGCTTGGTTGGCTACGAGCAGTACTTC. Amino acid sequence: CASSLVGYEQYF.

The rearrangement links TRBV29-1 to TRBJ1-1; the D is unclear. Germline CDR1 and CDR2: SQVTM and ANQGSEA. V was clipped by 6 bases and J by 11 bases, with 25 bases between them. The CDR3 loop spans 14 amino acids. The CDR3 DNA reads TGCAGCGTACCACCCCCCGAGGGTTATACGGCGGCTTTCTTT. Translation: CSVPPPEGYTAAFF.

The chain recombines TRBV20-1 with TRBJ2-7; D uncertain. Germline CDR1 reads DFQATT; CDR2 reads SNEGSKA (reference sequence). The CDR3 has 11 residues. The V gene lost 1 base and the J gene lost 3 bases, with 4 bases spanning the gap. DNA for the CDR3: TGCAGTGCTAGAGGGTACTACGAGCAGTACTTC. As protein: CSARGYYEQYF.

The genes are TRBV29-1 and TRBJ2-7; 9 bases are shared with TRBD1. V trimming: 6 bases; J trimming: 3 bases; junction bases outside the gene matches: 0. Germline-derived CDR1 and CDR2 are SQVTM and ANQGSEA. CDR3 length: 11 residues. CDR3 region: CSVDRGYEQYF. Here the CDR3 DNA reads TGCAGCGTGGACAGGGGCTACGAGCAGTACTTC.

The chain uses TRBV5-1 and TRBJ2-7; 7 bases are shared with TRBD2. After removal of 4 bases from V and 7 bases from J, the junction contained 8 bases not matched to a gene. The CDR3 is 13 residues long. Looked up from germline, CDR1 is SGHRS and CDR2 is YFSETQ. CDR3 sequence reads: CASSPVGGGEQYF. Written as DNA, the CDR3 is TGCGCCAGCAGCCCGGTCGGGGGAGGGGAGCAGTACTTC.

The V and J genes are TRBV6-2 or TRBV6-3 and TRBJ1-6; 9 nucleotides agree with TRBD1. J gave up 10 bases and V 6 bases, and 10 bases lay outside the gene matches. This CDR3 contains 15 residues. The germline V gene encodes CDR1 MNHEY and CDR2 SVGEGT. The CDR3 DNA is TGTGCCAGCAGCTCCCCCGGGACAGGGAGATCACCCCTCCACTTT. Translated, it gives CASSSPGTGRSPLHF.

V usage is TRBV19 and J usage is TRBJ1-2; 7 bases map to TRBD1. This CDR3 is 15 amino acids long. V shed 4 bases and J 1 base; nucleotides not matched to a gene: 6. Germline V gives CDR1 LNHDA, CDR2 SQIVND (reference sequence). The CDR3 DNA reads TGTGCCAGTAGTACCCCCGGGACAGTTAACTATGGCTACACCTTC. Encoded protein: CASSTPGTVNYGYTF.

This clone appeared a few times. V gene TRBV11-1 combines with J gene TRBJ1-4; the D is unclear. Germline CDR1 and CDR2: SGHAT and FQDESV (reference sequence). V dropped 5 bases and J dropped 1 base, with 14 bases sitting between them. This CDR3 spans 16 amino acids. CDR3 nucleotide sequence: TGTGCCAGCAGCCTCACGGACGGACTAACTAATGAAAAACTGTTTTTT. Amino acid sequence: CASSLTDGLTNEKLFF.

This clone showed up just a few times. In nucleotides, the CDR3 is TGTGCCAGCAGCCCAGGGGCCCGGCCCCGGGACACTGAAGCTTTCTTT. As protein: CASSPGARPRDTEAFF. The chain couples TRBV9 to TRBJ1-1; D is possibly TRBD1 (6 bases). The CDR3 covers 16 residues. V gave up 4 bases and J gave up 3 bases, with 19 bases separating them. Germline V CDR1 and CDR2: SGDLS, YYNGEE.

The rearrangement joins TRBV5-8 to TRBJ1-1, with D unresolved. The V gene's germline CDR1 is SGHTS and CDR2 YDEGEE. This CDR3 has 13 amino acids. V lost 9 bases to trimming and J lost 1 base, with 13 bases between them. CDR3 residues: CATTIIPNTEAFF. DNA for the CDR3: TGTGCCACCACGATAATACCGAACACTGAAGCTTTCTTT.

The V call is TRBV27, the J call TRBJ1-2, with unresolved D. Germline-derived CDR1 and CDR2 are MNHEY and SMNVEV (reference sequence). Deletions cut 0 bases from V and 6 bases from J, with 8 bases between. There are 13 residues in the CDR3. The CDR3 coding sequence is TGTGCCAGCAGTTTATCCTCCAGAAATGGCTACACCTTC. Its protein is CASSLSSRNGYTF.

The CDR3 spells CASSPNTYEQYF. The CDR3 DNA is TGCGCCAGCAGCCCGAACACCTACGAGCAGTACTTC. This rearrangement joins TRBV5-1 to TRBJ2-7, with D hard to call. This CDR3 comprises 12 residues. CDR1 is SGHRS, CDR2 YFSETQ, per germline. The V and J ends lost 4 bases and 2 bases respectively, with 7 bases between them.